The text below deals with one TCR beta chain. Its antigen is as yet unknown. Germline V gene sequence: CDR1 SEHNR, CDR2 FQNEAQ (reference sequence). This CDR3 spans 17 amino acids. V lost 6 bases, J lost 6 bases, and 15 bases stayed unmatched. The entry originates in a study of long-term antiretroviral therapy in people with HIV. Study-level background: The oldest specimens predate the 2015 immediate-ART recommendation by about a decade. Findings and caveats of the study: Samples were collected from 2004 to 2017 under possibly less effective ART regimens.

It was version v3.0 of the immunoSEQ assay that was run at survey level. Measured with immunoSEQ multiplex PCR; TCRdb has only the in-frame clones, and not every one. The sample includes 35,000 to 50,000 clones, 86% of them seen just once. The clonotype was recovered from a woman in her 50s with HIV. V usage is TRBV7-9 and J usage is TRBJ2-2; TRBD1 matches 8 bases. Here the sequenced sample was unsorted PBMCs, taken 0.1 years before starting antiretroviral therapy. CDR3 region: CASRHGQGGWKSGELFF. In DNA form, the CDR3 reads TGTGCCAGCAGACACGGACAGGGAGGATGGAAGTCCGGGGAGCTGTTTTTT.